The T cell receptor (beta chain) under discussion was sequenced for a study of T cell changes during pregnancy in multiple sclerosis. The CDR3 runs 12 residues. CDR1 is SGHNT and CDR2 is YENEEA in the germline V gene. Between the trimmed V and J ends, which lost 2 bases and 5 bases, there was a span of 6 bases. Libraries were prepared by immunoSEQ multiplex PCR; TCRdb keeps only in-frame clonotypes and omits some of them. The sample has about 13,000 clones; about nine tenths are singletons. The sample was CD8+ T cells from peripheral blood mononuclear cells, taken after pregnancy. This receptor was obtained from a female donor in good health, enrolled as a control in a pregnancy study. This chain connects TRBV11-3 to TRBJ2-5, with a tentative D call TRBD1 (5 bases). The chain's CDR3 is CASSLRGETQYF. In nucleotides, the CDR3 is TGTGCCAGCAGCTTAAGGGGTGAGACCCAGTACTTC.